One and the same sample provided the 28 T cell receptor beta chains below, sequenced in a study of CD8+ T cells in alopecia areata. Extracted RNA was reverse transcribed into cDNA, the sequencing template. Sequencing used immunoSEQ multiplex PCR; TCRdb keeps in-frame clones, though not all of them. This table has some 130,000 clones, roughly 62% appearing once. The sample consisted of CD4+ T cells sorted from blood, taken at week 0. These TCRs come from a human donor with alopecia areata.

The chain employs TRBV30 and TRBJ1-2; maybe TRBD1 (5 bases). The CDR3 runs to 13 residues. From germline, CDR1 is GTSNPN and CDR2 SVGIG (reference sequence). V lost 2 bases to trimming and J lost 8 bases, with 15 bases between them. The CDR3 region is CAWSRLGTAGYTF. The CDR3 bases are TGTGCCTGGAGTCGCCTGGGGACCGCGGGCTACACCTTC.

This chain joins TRBV25-1 and TRBJ1-2; 9 nucleotides match TRBD1. The CDR3 contains 14 residues. The V gene end was trimmed by 4 bases and the J gene end by 4 bases; junction bases not matched to a gene: 4. The germline V gene encodes CDR1 MGHDK and CDR2 SYGVNS. The chain's CDR3 is CASSGDRVSYGYTF. DNA for the CDR3: TGTGCCAGCAGTGGGGACAGGGTATCCTATGGCTACACCTTC.

J is TRBJ1-1 and V is TRBV30, with D possibly matching TRBD1 (5 bases). Germline values: CDR1 GTSNPN, CDR2 SVGIG (reference sequence). With 4 bases removed from V and 6 bases from J, the gap between germline ends came to 12 bases. The CDR3 length is 12 residues. CDR3 DNA: TGTGCCTGGACCCCCGCAGGGCCTGAAGCTTTCTTT. The encoded protein is CAWTPAGPEAFF.

This clone has a handful of counts. The chain links TRBV7-9 to TRBJ2-1; TRBD2 matches at 9 bases. Trimming at V came to 11 bases and at J to 7 bases, leaving 15 bases not matched to a gene. Germline V gene data show CDR1 as SEHNR and CDR2 as FQNEAQ (reference sequence). This CDR3 has 15 amino acids. CDR3 nucleotides: TGTGCCGCAGAACCGGGACTAGCAGAAGGGAATGAGCAGTTCTTC. This sequence encodes CAAEPGLAEGNEQFF.

The genes are TRBV7-2 and TRBJ1-5; D uncertain. This CDR3 spans 15 amino acids. CDR1 is SGHTA, CDR2 FQGNSA, per germline. V lost 4 bases to trimming and J lost 7 bases, with 17 bases between them. The CDR3 reads CASSSEVDFWQPQHF. CDR3 in DNA: TGTGCCAGCAGCTCCGAGGTAGACTTTTGGCAGCCCCAGCATTTT.

The rearrangement links TRBV29-1 to TRBJ2-1; 9 bases align to TRBD2. Germline V CDR1 and CDR2: SQVTM, ANQGSEA. The CDR3 runs 12 residues. V lost 4 bases to trimming and J lost 9 bases; unmatched junction nucleotides: 4. The CDR3 DNA sequence: TGCAGCGTTGTGCGGGGGGGCGGTGAGCAGTTCTTC. Translating gives CSVVRGGGEQFF.

The chain couples TRBV5-1 to TRBJ2-5; 7 bases map to TRBD1. The ends lost 2 bases at V and 2 bases at J; junction bases unmatched: 9. The CDR3 extends over 16 amino acids. The germline gives CDR1 SGHRS, CDR2 YFSETQ. The CDR3 loop reads CASSFGSARGQETQYF. The CDR3 region has the DNA TGCGCCAGCAGCTTCGGGTCAGCCAGGGGGCAAGAGACCCAGTACTTC. The whole variable domain, remainder taken from reference TRBV5-1 and TRBJ2-5, is KAGVTQTPRYLIKTRGQQVTLSCSPISGHRSVSWYQQTPGQGLQFLFEYFSETQRNKGNFPGRFSGRQFSNSRSEMNVSTLELGDSALYLCASSFGSARGQETQYFGPGTRLLVL.

The rearrangement links TRBV7-9 to TRBJ1-1; 8 nucleotides align to TRBD1. CDR3 size: 14 residues. Germline V gene data show CDR1 as SEHNR and CDR2 as FQNEAQ (reference sequence). Trimming took 5 bases from V and 7 from J; bases not matched to a gene: 9. The CDR3 DNA follows: TGTGCCAGCAGCCTGACAGGGGTGAAAGGTGAAGCTTTCTTT. The encoded protein is CASSLTGVKGEAFF. The whole variable domain, remainder taken from reference TRBV7-9 and TRBJ1-1, is DTGVSQNPRHKITKRGQNVTFRCDPISEHNRLYWYRQTLGQGPEFLTYFQNEAQLEKSRLLSDRFSAERPKGSFSTLEIQRTEQGDSAMYLCASSLTGVKGEAFFGQGTRLTVV.

This clone was observed a handful of times. This chain links TRBV19 with TRBJ2-1; the match to TRBD1 covers 7 bases. This CDR3 is built from 15 residues. J lost 5 bases, V lost 6 bases, and 10 bases had no gene match. Germline assignment: CDR1 LNHDA and CDR2 SQIVND (reference sequence). CDR3 residues: CASSVTGTANNEQFF. The CDR3, as DNA: TGTGCCAGTAGCGTAACCGGGACAGCGAACAATGAGCAGTTCTTC.

The chain couples TRBV7-8 to TRBJ1-2; D remains unclear. With 3 bases removed from V and 8 bases from J, the gap between germline ends came to 13 bases. CDR3 length: 13 amino acids. Germline assignment: CDR1 SGHVS and CDR2 FQNEAQ. The CDR3 region is CASSFDQAYGYTF. The CDR3 region has the DNA TGTGCCAGCAGCTTTGACCAGGCTTACGGCTACACCTTC. The full variable domain, with the rest looked up from reference TRBV7-8 and TRBJ1-2, is GAGVSQSPRYKVAKRGQDVALRCDPISGHVSLFWYQQALGQGPEFLTYFQNEAQLDKSGLPSDRFFAERPEGSVSTLKIQRTQQEDSAVYLCASSFDQAYGYTFGSGTRLTVV.

The gene calls are TRBV30 and TRBJ1-5; D gene uncertain. Between the trimmed V and J ends, which lost 2 bases and 0 bases, there was a span of 8 bases. Germline V lookup: CDR1 GTSNPN, CDR2 SVGIG (reference sequence). The CDR3 is made up of 14 amino acids. CDR3 sequence reads: CAWSMAFSNQPQHF. CDR3 sequence (DNA): TGTGCCTGGAGTATGGCATTTAGCAATCAGCCCCAGCATTTT.

The rearrangement links TRBV30 to TRBJ2-3; unclear D gene. The CDR3 is 14 residues long. Germline lookup yields CDR1 GTSNPN and CDR2 SVGIG (reference sequence). V was trimmed by 3 bases and J by 6 bases, leaving 16 bases between them. The CDR3 DNA reads TGTGCCTGGAGCGGAGTAGGTCCTTCGGATACGCAGTATTTT. Translated: CAWSGVGPSDTQYF.

The chain uses TRBV9 and TRBJ2-6; D could derive from TRBD1 or TRBD2 (6 bases each). Trimming shortened V by 2 bases and J by 1 base, and 13 bases separated the two germline ends. The germline V gene has CDR1 SGDLS and CDR2 YYNGEE. This CDR3 has 17 residues. The CDR3 nucleotides are TGTGCCAGCAGCGTCAGAGGGGGAGGATCTGGGGCCAACGTCCTGACTTTC. The encoded protein is CASSVRGGGSGANVLTF.

The chain carries TRBV6-1 and TRBJ2-7; unclear D gene. Trimming removed 6 bases at V and 2 bases at J, with 14 bases between. CDR3 length: 14 residues. The germline V gene has CDR1 MNHNS and CDR2 SASEGT. The CDR3 loop reads CASRPGSPTYEQYF. The CDR3 DNA reads TGTGCCAGCAGGCCGGGCTCGCCCACCTACGAGCAGTACTTC.

This clone appeared once. This chain connects TRBV9 to TRBJ2-5; 13 bases line up with TRBD2. The CDR3 totals 16 residues. J gave up 0 bases and V 4 bases, and 3 bases lay outside the gene matches. CDR1 is SGDLS and CDR2 is YYNGEE in the germline V gene. The chain's CDR3 is CASSPGTSGNQETQYF. DNA of the CDR3: TGTGCCAGCAGCCCCGGGACTAGCGGGAACCAAGAGACCCAGTACTTC.

This clone was seen more than once but under ten times. This chain connects TRBV23-1 to TRBJ1-1; 7 positions match TRBD1. TRBV23-1 is sorted into the ORF group, with uncertain function. The CDR3 sequence is 14 residues long. V gave up 7 bases and J gave up 2 bases; unmatched junction bases: 7. The CDR3, as DNA: TGCGCCAGCACCGCCCGGGACAGCAACACTGAAGCTTTCTTT. It codes for CASTARDSNTEAFF.

The chain employs TRBV7-2 and TRBJ2-5; D uncertain. Deletions cut 3 bases from V and 1 base from J, with 12 bases between. The CDR3 is made up of 15 amino acids. Germline CDR1 reads SGHTA; CDR2 reads FQGNSA. CDR3 nucleotides: TGTGCCAGCAGCTTCGCCCTAGAGCGCCAAGAGACCCAGTACTTC. Translation gives CASSFALERQETQYF.

This rearrangement joins TRBV28 to TRBJ2-5, with D possibly matching TRBD1 (7 bases). The germline V gene has CDR1 MDHEN and CDR2 SYDVKM. Deletions cut 6 bases from V and 4 bases from J, with 15 bases between. CDR3 length: 14 amino acids. CDR3 protein: CASSARQGGETQYF. The DNA for the CDR3 is TGTGCCAGCAGCGCCCGGCAGGGGGGAGAGACCCAGTACTTC.

This clone was recorded a few times. The sample holds other DNA sequences that translate to the same CDR3. CDR3 nucleotide sequence: TGTGCCAGCAGTGAGGCAGATACGCAGTATTTT. Protein sequence: CASSEADTQYF. J is TRBJ2-3 and V is TRBV2; the D is unclear. Trimming stripped 3 bases from V and 4 bases from J, with 2 bases between. Germline loops: CDR1 SNHLY, CDR2 FYNNEI. This CDR3 region has 11 residues.

This clone was counted a single time. V usage is TRBV20-1 and J usage is TRBJ1-2, with unresolved D. From germline, CDR1 is DFQATT and CDR2 SNEGSKA (reference sequence). Between the trimmed V and J ends, which lost 8 bases and 8 bases, there was a span of 9 bases. CDR3 length equals 9 residues. The chain's CDR3 is CSSPPGYTF. CDR3 DNA sequence: TGCAGTTCGCCCCCGGGCTACACCTTC.

Written as DNA, the CDR3 is TGTGCCAGCAGCGTAGCTGGGGGTAATGAAAAACTGTTTTTT. Residues: CASSVAGGNEKLFF. This chain joins TRBV9 and TRBJ1-4; possibly TRBD1 for D (5 bases). CDR1 and CDR2 (germline): SGDLS, YYNGEE. The germline V and J ends were trimmed by 0 bases and 4 bases, with 7 bases remaining between them. This CDR3 is 14 amino acids long.

The count of this clone is one. V and J are TRBV30 and TRBJ1-5; 11 bases map to TRBD1. Per the germline V gene, CDR1 is GTSNPN and CDR2 is SVGIG (reference sequence). This CDR3 region has 15 residues. V lost 3 bases and J lost 6; bases outside the gene matches: 7. This chain's CDR3 is CAWSPDRGRRQPQHF. In DNA form, the CDR3 reads TGTGCCTGGAGCCCGGACAGGGGGCGGCGTCAGCCCCAGCATTTT.

Regarding this clone: Its ends do not fully match the called genes, so a read error is possible. The chain combines TRBV29-1 with TRBJ2-6; either TRBD1 or TRBD2 may supply D (5 bases each). There are 12 residues in the CDR3. Germline V gene sequence: CDR1 SQVTM, CDR2 ANQGSEA. The CDR3 spells CAGTAGANVLTF. The CDR3 bases are TGTGCAGGGACCGCCGGGGCCAACGTCCTGACTTTC.

The rearrangement joins TRBV2 to TRBJ1-2; unclear D gene. Per germline, CDR1 SNHLY and CDR2 FYNNEI. Trimming stripped 2 bases from V and 4 bases from J, with 14 bases between. This CDR3 region has 15 residues. CDR3: CASSERSAGFYGYTF. CDR3 nucleotide sequence: TGTGCCAGCAGTGAAAGGTCCGCCGGATTCTATGGCTACACCTTC.

The chain carries TRBV5-6 and TRBJ2-5, with TRBD1 matching 9 bases. The ends lost 4 bases at V and 7 bases at J; junction bases unmatched: 5. The CDR3 totals 13 residues. Per germline, CDR1 SGHDT and CDR2 YYEEEE. CDR3 loop: CASSTGQGRTQYF. The CDR3 DNA reads as TGTGCCAGCAGCACGGGACAGGGTCGGACCCAGTACTTC.

The V gene is TRBV6-5, the J gene TRBJ1-2; TRBD1 aligns across 7 bases. The CDR3 covers 14 residues. The V gene's germline CDR1 is MNHEY and CDR2 SVGAGI. V trimming: 7 bases; J trimming: 4 bases; junction bases outside the gene matches: 9. The CDR3 protein is CASNLRQGSYGYTF. The DNA for the CDR3 is TGTGCCAGCAACCTGCGACAGGGAAGCTATGGCTACACCTTC.

This clone occurred a few times. This specimen includes other DNA sequences encoding the same CDR3. The chain combines TRBV7-2 with TRBJ2-7; D gene uncertain. Per germline, CDR1 SGHTA and CDR2 FQGNSA. The length of the CDR3 is 12 residues. V was cut by 3 bases and J by 0 bases, with 3 bases left in between. CDR3 sequence reads: CASSLSSYEQYF. CDR3 nucleotides: TGTGCCAGCAGCTTGAGCTCCTACGAGCAGTACTTC.

This clone occurred a few times. The chain couples TRBV9 to TRBJ1-4; D remains unclear. V gave up 0 bases and J gave up 7 bases, with 13 bases separating them. This CDR3 spans 15 amino acids. Germline V lookup: CDR1 SGDLS, CDR2 YYNGEE. CDR3 loop: CASSVESGWGEKLFF. The CDR3 coding sequence is TGTGCCAGCAGCGTAGAATCTGGGTGGGGTGAAAAACTGTTTTTT.